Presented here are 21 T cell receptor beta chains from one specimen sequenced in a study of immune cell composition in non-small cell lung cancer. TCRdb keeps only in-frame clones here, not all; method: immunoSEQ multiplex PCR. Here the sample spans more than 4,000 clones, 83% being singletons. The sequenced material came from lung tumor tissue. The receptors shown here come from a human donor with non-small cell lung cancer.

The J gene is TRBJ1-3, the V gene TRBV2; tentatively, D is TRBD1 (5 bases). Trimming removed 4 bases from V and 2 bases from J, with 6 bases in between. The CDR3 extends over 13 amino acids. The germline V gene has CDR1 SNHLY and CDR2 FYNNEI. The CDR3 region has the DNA TGTGCCAGCAGTGGCAGGGCTGGAAACACCATATATTTT. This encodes CASSGRAGNTIYF.

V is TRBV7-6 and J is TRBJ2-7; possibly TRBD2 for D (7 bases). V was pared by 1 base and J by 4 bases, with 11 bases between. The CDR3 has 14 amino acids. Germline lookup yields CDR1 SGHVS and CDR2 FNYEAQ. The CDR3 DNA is TGTGCCAGCAGCTTAGGGGGAGGGGGATACGAGCAGTACTTC. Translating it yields CASSLGGGGYEQYF.

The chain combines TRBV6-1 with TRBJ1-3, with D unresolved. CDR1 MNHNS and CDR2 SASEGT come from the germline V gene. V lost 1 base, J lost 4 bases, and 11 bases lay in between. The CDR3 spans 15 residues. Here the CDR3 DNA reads TGTGCCAGCAGTGAAGGACCCGGGTACGGAAACACCATATATTTT. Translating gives CASSEGPGYGNTIYF.

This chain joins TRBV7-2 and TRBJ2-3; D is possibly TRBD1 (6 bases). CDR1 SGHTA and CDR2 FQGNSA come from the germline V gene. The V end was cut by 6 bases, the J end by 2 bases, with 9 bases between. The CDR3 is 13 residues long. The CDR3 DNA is TGTGCCAGCAGGGGGGCAAACACAGATACGCAGTATTTT. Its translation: CASRGANTDTQYF.

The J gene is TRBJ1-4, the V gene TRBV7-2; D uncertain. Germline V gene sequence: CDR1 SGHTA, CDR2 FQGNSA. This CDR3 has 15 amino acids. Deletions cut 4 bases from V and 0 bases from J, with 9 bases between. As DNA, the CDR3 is TGTGCCAGCAGCTCAAGCAGATCAACTAATGAAAAACTGTTTTTT. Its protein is CASSSSRSTNEKLFF.

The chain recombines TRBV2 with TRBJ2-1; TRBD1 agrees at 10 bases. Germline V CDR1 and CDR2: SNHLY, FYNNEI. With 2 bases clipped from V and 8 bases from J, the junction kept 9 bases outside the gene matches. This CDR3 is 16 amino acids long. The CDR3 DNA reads TGTGCCAGCAGTGAAAACCGACAGGGGGCGTTTGATGAGCAGTTCTTC. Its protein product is CASSENRQGAFDEQFF.

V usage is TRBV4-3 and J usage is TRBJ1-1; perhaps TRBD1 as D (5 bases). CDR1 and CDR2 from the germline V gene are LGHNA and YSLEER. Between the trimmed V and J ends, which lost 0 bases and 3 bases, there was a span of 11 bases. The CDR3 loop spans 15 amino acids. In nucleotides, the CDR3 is TGCGCCAGCAGCCAAGAGGCAGGGCGATACACTGAAGCTTTCTTT. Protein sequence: CASSQEAGRYTEAFF.

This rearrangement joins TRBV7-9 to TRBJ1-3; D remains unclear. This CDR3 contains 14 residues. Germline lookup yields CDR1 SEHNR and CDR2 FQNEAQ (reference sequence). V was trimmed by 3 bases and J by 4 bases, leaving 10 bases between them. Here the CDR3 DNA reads TGTGCCAGCAGCTTTCGATTAACGGGAAACACCATATATTTT. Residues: CASSFRLTGNTIYF.

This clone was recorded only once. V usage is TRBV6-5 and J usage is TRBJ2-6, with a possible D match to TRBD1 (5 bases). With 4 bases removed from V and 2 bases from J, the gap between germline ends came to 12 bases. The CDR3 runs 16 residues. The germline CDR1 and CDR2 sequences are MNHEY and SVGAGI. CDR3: CASSSPTVAGANVLTF. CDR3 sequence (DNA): TGTGCCAGCAGTTCCCCGACAGTCGCTGGGGCCAACGTCCTGACTTTC.

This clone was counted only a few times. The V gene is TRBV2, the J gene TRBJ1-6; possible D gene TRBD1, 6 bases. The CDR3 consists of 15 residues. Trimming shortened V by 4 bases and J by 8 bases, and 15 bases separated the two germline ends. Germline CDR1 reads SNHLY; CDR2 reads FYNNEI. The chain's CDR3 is CASSARGQLHSPLHF. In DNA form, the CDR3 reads TGTGCCAGCAGTGCCCGAGGACAGCTCCATTCACCCCTCCACTTT.

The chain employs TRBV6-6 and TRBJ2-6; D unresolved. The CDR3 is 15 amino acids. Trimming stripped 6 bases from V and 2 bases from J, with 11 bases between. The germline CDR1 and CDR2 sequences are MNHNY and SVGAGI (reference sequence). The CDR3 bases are TGTGCCAGCAGGGTCAGCTTGGCTGGGGCCAACGTCCTGACTTTC. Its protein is CASRVSLAGANVLTF.

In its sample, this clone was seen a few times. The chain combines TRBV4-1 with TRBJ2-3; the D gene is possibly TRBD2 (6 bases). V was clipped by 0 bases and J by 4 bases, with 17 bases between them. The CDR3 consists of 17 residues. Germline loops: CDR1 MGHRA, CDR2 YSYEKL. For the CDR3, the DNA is TGCGCCAGCAGCCAAGAGTGGGCTAGCGCCTCCCCAGATACGCAGTATTTT. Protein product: CASSQEWASASPDTQYF.

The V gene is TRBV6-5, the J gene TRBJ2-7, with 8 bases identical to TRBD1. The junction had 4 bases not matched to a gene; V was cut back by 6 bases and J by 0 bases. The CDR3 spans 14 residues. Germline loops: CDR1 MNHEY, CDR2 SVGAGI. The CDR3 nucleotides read TGTGCCAGCAGGGGGACAGGCCGCTCCTACGAGCAGTACTTC. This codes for CASRGTGRSYEQYF.

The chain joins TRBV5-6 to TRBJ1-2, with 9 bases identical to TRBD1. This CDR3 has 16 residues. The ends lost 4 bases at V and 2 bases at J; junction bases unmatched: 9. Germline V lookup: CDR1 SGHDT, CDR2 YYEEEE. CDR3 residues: CASSPIPGQGNYGYTF. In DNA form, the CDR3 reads TGTGCCAGCAGCCCCATCCCGGGACAGGGAAACTATGGCTACACCTTC.

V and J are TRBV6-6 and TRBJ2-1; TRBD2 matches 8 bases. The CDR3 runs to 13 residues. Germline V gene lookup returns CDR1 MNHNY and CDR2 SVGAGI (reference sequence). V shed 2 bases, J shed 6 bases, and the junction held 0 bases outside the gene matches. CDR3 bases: TGTGCCAGCAGTTACCTAGCGGGCAATGAGCAGTTCTTC. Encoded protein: CASSYLAGNEQFF.

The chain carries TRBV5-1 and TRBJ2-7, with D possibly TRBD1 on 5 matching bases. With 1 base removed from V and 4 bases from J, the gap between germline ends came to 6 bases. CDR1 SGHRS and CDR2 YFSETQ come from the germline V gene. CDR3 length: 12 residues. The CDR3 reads CASSLTGYEQYF. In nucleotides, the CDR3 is TGCGCCAGCAGCTTGACAGGTTACGAGCAGTACTTC.

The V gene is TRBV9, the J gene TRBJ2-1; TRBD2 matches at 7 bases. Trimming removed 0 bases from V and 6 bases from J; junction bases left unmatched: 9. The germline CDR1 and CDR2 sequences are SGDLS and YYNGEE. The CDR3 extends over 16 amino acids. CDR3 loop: CASSVVGRGDLNEQFF. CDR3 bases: TGTGCCAGCAGCGTAGTAGGACGGGGGGACCTCAATGAGCAGTTCTTC.

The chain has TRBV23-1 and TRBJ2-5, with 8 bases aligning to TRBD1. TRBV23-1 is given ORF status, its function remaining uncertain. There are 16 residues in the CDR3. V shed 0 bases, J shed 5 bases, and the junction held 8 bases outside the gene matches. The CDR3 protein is CASSQSAGQGGETQYF. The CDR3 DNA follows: TGCGCCAGCAGTCAATCCGCTGGACAGGGCGGCGAGACCCAGTACTTC.

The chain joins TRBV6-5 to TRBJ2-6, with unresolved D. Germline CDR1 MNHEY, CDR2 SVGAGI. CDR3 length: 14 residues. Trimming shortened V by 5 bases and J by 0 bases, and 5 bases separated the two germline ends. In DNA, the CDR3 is TGTGCCAGCAGTCACGTCTCTGGGGCCAACGTCCTGACTTTC. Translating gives CASSHVSGANVLTF.

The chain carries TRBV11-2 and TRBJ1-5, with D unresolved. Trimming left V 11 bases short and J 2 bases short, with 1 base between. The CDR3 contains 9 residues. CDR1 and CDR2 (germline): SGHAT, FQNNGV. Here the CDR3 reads CAGNQPQHF. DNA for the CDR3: TGTGCCGGCAATCAGCCCCAGCATTTT.

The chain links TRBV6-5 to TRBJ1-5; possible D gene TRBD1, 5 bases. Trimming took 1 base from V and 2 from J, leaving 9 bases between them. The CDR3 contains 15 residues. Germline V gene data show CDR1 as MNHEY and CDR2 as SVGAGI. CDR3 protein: CASSYLRGGNQPQHF. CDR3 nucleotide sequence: TGTGCCAGCAGTTACTTAAGGGGTGGCAATCAGCCCCAGCATTTT.